A selection of T cell receptor beta chains follows, all from one sample in a study of blood T cell repertoires in COVID-19. Repertoires were generated with immunoSEQ multiplex PCR, while TCRdb's copy carries only in-frame clones and drops some. Found here are tens of thousands of clones, 70% to 90% of them singletons; the top ten hold about 12%. The sample was peripheral blood. These receptors originate from a man between 70 and 80 years old with active COVID-19. The CDR3 runs from the conserved cysteine through the conserved F or W. The order of the fields is V gene, J gene, D gene, clone size, CDR3 protein, CDR3 DNA. D genes are given only for firm matches. Clone size is given for some rows only: seen once, a few or many times, or a class if the clone is expanded.

>TRBV19|TRBJ2-3|NA|NA
CASSTGFSTDTQYF
TGTGCCAGTAGTACCGGGTTTAGCACAGATACGCAGTATTTT
>TRBV7-2|TRBJ2-5|TRBD2|NA
CASSSSSGGPPYQETQYF
TGTGCCAGCAGCTCCAGTAGCGGGGGACCCCCGTACCAAGAGACCCAGTACTTC
>TRBV7-2|TRBJ1-3|NA|NA
CASSRQGNTIYF
TGTGCCAGCAGCCGACAGGGAAACACCATATATTTT
>TRBV6-1|TRBJ1-1|TRBD1|NA
CASSEAWVQGENTEAFF
TGTGCCAGCAGTGAAGCGTGGGTGCAGGGGGAGAACACTGAAGCTTTCTTT
>TRBV6-1|TRBJ1-5|NA|few
CASVDWGQTHQPQHF
TGTGCCAGCGTCGATTGGGGCCAGACTCATCAGCCCCAGCATTTT
>TRBV10-3|TRBJ2-7|TRBD1|NA
CAVRTGTGDEQYF
TGTGCCGTCAGGACAGGGACCGGCGACGAGCAGTACTTC
>TRBV5-4|TRBJ1-2|TRBD1|NA
CASSVTGGDYGYTF
TGTGCCAGCAGCGTGACAGGGGGAGACTATGGCTACACCTTC
>TRBV5-5|TRBJ2-5|TRBD1|NA
CASSLDRVRETQYF
TGTGCCAGCAGCCTGGACAGGGTCAGAGAGACCCAGTACTTC
>TRBV6-5|TRBJ1-3|NA|NA
CASRGLPGNTIYF
TGTGCCAGCAGGGGGCTACCTGGAAACACCATATATTTT
>TRBV4-3|TRBJ2-2|NA|NA
CASSLVRVTGELFF
TGCGCCAGCAGCCTAGTCAGGGTTACCGGGGAGCTGTTTTTT
>TRBV19|TRBJ2-5|NA|NA
CASTPAGAETQYF
TGTGCCAGTACCCCGGCGGGGGCAGAGACCCAGTACTTC
>TRBV5-1|TRBJ2-5|TRBD1|NA
CASSAGTGGETQYF
TGCGCCAGCAGCGCCGGGACAGGGGGAGAGACCCAGTACTTC
>TRBV3-1/TRBV3-2|TRBJ1-5|NA|NA
CASSKNPGGLSQPQHF
TGTGCCAGCAGCAAAAATCCCGGAGGCTTAAGTCAGCCCCAGCATTTT
>TRBV7-2|TRBJ2-1|NA|once
CASRRFYNEQFF
TGTGCCAGCAGGAGGTTCTACAATGAGCAGTTCTTC
>TRBV15|TRBJ1-1|NA|NA
CATSSAGGRNTEAFF
TGTGCCACCAGCAGTGCGGGAGGCAGAAACACTGAAGCTTTCTTT
>TRBV4-1|TRBJ2-7|TRBD2|few
CASSQGAGAPYEQYF
TGCGCCAGCAGCCAAGGAGCGGGGGCCCCCTACGAGCAGTACTTC
>TRBV7-9|TRBJ1-2|TRBD1|NA
CASSSTLTGGYGYTF
TGTGCCAGCAGCTCCACCTTGACAGGGGGCTATGGCTACACCTTC
>TRBV11-3|TRBJ2-2|TRBD2|NA
CASSPQLAANTGELFF
TGTGCCAGCAGCCCCCAACTAGCGGCAAACACCGGGGAGCTGTTTTTT
>TRBV6-5|TRBJ2-7|TRBD1|NA
CASSTGTGNEQYF
TGTGCCAGCAGTACCGGGACAGGGAATGAGCAGTACTTC
>TRBV11-2|TRBJ1-2|NA|NA
CASSMTGSRYGYTF
TGTGCCAGCAGCATGACCGGGAGTCGGTATGGCTACACCTTC
>TRBV19|TRBJ1-1|NA|once
CASRTLDSNTEAFF
TGTGCCAGTAGGACTTTAGATTCGAACACTGAAGCTTTCTTT
>TRBV18|TRBJ2-5|TRBD1|NA
CASSPSPGGVGMETQYF
TGTGCCAGCTCACCGTCCCCAGGGGGCGTTGGTATGGAGACCCAGTACTTC
>TRBV6-4|TRBJ1-1|TRBD1|once
CASSTLPGTGLAFF
TGTGCCAGCAGTACTCTCCCTGGGACAGGACTGGCTTTCTTT
>TRBV15|TRBJ1-5|NA|NA
CATSSRREMIQPQHF
TGTGCCACCAGCAGCCGCAGGGAAATGATTCAGCCCCAGCATTTT
>TRBV3-1/TRBV3-2|TRBJ2-7|TRBD1|NA
CASSQGQGYEQYF
TGTGCCAGCAGCCAAGGACAGGGCTACGAGCAGTACTTC
>TRBV6-5|TRBJ1-2|TRBD1|NA
CASSYSGQGANFGYTF
TGTGCCAGCAGTTACTCGGGACAGGGGGCTAATTTTGGCTACACCTTC
>TRBV5-4|TRBJ2-5|TRBD1|NA
CASSPQQGALETQYF
TGTGCCAGCAGCCCTCAGCAGGGGGCTCTGGAGACCCAGTACTTC
>TRBV18|TRBJ2-7|NA|NA
CASSPPSGGPNQYEQYF
TGTGCCAGCTCACCCCCGTCGGGGGGCCCCAACCAGTACGAGCAGTACTTC
>TRBV6-2/TRBV6-3|TRBJ1-5|NA|few
CASSYLAGAGKSRNQPQHF
TGTGCCAGCAGTTACTTGGCAGGGGCTGGGAAAAGCCGGAATCAGCCCCAGCATTTT
>TRBV5-1|TRBJ1-1|NA|NA
CASSARKMNTEAFF
TGCGCCAGCAGCGCCAGAAAGATGAACACTGAAGCTTTCTTT
>TRBV6-1|TRBJ1-5|NA|NA
CASSGVRGGAGNQPQHF
TGTGCCAGCAGTGGGGTGAGGGGGGGCGCGGGCAATCAGCCCCAGCATTTT
>TRBV4-2|TRBJ1-6|TRBD1|NA
CASSQGQGGNSPLHF
TGTGCCAGCAGCCAAGGACAGGGCGGGAATTCACCCCTCCACTTT
>TRBV6-1|TRBJ1-3|NA|few
CASSAQRAGVGNTIYF
TGTGCCAGCAGTGCCCAGCGGGCGGGGGTTGGAAACACCATATATTTT
>TRBV27|TRBJ2-3|TRBD2|few
CASSLSSGAADTQYF
TGTGCCAGCAGTTTATCAAGCGGGGCCGCTGATACGCAGTATTTT
>TRBV6-2/TRBV6-3|TRBJ2-4|NA|NA
CASSYLNIQYF
TGTGCCAGCAGTTACCTAAACATTCAGTACTTC
>TRBV6-1|TRBJ1-6|NA|NA
CASSERGPGNSPLHF
TGTGCCAGCAGTGAGCGGGGACCGGGGAATTCACCCCTCCACTTT
>TRBV10-1|TRBJ1-5|TRBD1|NA
CASTAPPGTGGSNQPQHF
TGCGCCAGCACCGCCCCTCCCGGGACAGGGGGCAGCAATCAGCCCCAGCATTTT
>TRBV4-3|TRBJ2-2|TRBD2|NA
CASSQDWAPGLVGRSSTGELFF
TGCGCCAGCAGCCAAGATTGGGCCCCCGGACTAGTAGGTCGTTCGAGCACCGGGGAGCTGTTTTTT
>TRBV6-1|TRBJ2-1|NA|NA
CASSEALYEQFF
TGTGCCAGCAGTGAAGCGCTATATGAGCAGTTCTTC
>TRBV5-1|TRBJ2-3|NA|NA
CASSPGLQVSSTDTQYF
TGCGCCAGCAGCCCGGGACTCCAAGTCTCTAGCACAGATACGCAGTATTTT
>TRBV9|TRBJ2-3|TRBD2|medium-sized
CASSRTSGGLGDTQYF
TGTGCCAGCAGCCGGACTAGCGGGGGGTTGGGAGATACGCAGTATTTT
>TRBV7-9|TRBJ1-1|NA|NA
CASSLAAGGTEAFF
TGTGCCAGCAGCTTAGCCGCCGGGGGCACTGAAGCTTTCTTT
>TRBV6-5|TRBJ2-1|TRBD1|NA
CASNRQGTHNEQFF
TGTGCCAGCAATAGACAGGGGACCCACAATGAGCAGTTCTTC
>TRBV2|TRBJ2-3|NA|NA
CASKGRQDPDTQYF
TGTGCCAGCAAGGGTAGACAGGATCCGGATACGCAGTATTTT
>TRBV18|TRBJ2-1|TRBD2|NA
CASSPRGAYNEQFF
TGTGCCAGCTCACCGCGGGGGGCCTACAATGAGCAGTTCTTC
>TRBV10-3|TRBJ2-7|NA|NA
CAISESNRGYEQYF
TGTGCCATCAGTGAGTCAAATCGCGGCTACGAGCAGTACTTC
>TRBV6-5|TRBJ2-2|NA|NA
CASSLRSGRELFF
TGTGCCAGCAGCCTCCGTTCAGGGCGGGAGCTGTTTTTT